A selection of T cell receptor beta chains follows, all from one sample in a study of T cell responses to AZD1222 COVID-19 vaccine. Sequenced by immunoSEQ multiplex PCR; TCRdb stores in-frame clones only, minus some. The repertoire holds approximately 180,000 clones, with around 90% as singletons. The sample here was peripheral blood, taken on day 0 of AZD1222 vaccination. The receptors shown here come from an adult in good health. Each CDR3 is given with its conserved first and last residue. D genes are given only for firm matches. Where a row states a size, it is once, few, many or the class of an expanded clone; other rows omit it.

D: NA; J: TRBJ2-7; size: NA; V: TRBV2; length: 12; DNA: TGTGCCAGCGGGCCCAGCTCCTACGAGCAGTACTTC; CDR3: CASGPSSYEQYF
D: NA; J: TRBJ1-1; size: NA; V: TRBV7-3; length: 13; DNA: TGTGCCAGCAGCTTAGGGTCGGCAGGGGAAGCTTTCTTT; CDR3: CASSLGSAGEAFF
D: TRBD1; J: TRBJ1-5; size: NA; V: TRBV19; length: 15; DNA: TGTGCCAGTAGTATAGAAGGGGGCCGGGGTCAGCCCCAGCATTTT; CDR3: CASSIEGGRGQPQHF
D: TRBD1; J: TRBJ2-3; size: NA; V: TRBV4-1; length: 17; DNA: TGCGCCAGCAGCGCCCGGGGAACAGGGGGTAACACAGATACGCAGTATTTT; CDR3: CASSARGTGGNTDTQYF
D: NA; J: TRBJ1-6; size: NA; V: TRBV5-6; length: 14; DNA: TGTGCCAGCAGCGCGTACAGGAACAATTCACCCCTCCACTTT; CDR3: CASSAYRNNSPLHF
D: TRBD1; J: TRBJ2-2; size: NA; V: TRBV18; length: 15; DNA: TGTGCCAGCTCGCTCGGACAGGGCAACACCGGGGAGCTGTTTTTT; CDR3: CASSLGQGNTGELFF
D: TRBD1; J: TRBJ2-7; size: few; V: TRBV11-3; length: 14; DNA: TGTGCCAGCAGCCAGACAGGGACCTTCCACGAGCAGTACTTC; CDR3: CASSQTGTFHEQYF
D: TRBD1; J: TRBJ1-1; size: NA; V: TRBV7-3; length: 18; DNA: TGTGCCAGCAGCTTAATGTTACAGGGGGCTCGGGCAACAACTGAAGCTTTCTTT; CDR3: CASSLMLQGARATTEAFF
D: NA; J: TRBJ1-2; size: NA; V: TRBV5-4; length: 13; DNA: TGTGCCAGCAGCTTGCCGGGTAACTATGGCTACACCTTC; CDR3: CASSLPGNYGYTF
D: TRBD1; J: TRBJ1-2; size: NA; V: TRBV6-5; length: 13; DNA: TGTGCCAGCACCACCCAGGGGGTTTATGGCTACACCTTC; CDR3: CASTTQGVYGYTF
D: NA; J: TRBJ1-4; size: NA; V: TRBV5-1; length: 16; DNA: TGCGCCAGCAGCCCAACAGGGAGACCAACTAATGAAAAACTGTTTTTT; CDR3: CASSPTGRPTNEKLFF
D: TRBD2; J: TRBJ2-3; size: NA; V: TRBV4-2; length: 19; DNA: TGTGCCAGCAGCCAAGTCCCATGGGGGAGCGGGGGGATCACAGATACGCAGTATTTT; CDR3: CASSQVPWGSGGITDTQYF
D: NA; J: TRBJ2-3; size: NA; V: TRBV6-2/TRBV6-3; length: 15; DNA: TGTGCCAGCAGTTACGGCCAGATCAGCACAGATACGCAGTATTTT; CDR3: CASSYGQISTDTQYF
D: TRBD1; J: TRBJ2-1; size: NA; V: TRBV2; length: 13; DNA: TGTGCCACCCTAAAGACAGGGGTTAATGAGCAGTTCTTC; CDR3: CATLKTGVNEQFF
D: NA; J: TRBJ2-3; size: large; V: TRBV25-1; length: 15; DNA: TGTGCCAGCAGTGAAGATCCGGGTGTGACAGATACGCAGTATTTT; CDR3: CASSEDPGVTDTQYF
D: NA; J: TRBJ2-3; size: NA; V: TRBV9; length: 14; DNA: TGTGCCAGCAGCGTAGCGCAGGACACAGATACGCAGTATTTT; CDR3: CASSVAQDTDTQYF
D: NA; J: TRBJ1-1; size: NA; V: TRBV19; length: 14; DNA: TGTGCCAGTAGTATAGAGTTGTCGGGTACTGAAGCTTTCTTT; CDR3: CASSIELSGTEAFF
D: TRBD2; J: TRBJ2-3; size: few; V: TRBV6-2/TRBV6-3; length: 15; DNA: TGTGCCAGCAGCCCGGGGGCTAGCGGGGCAGATACGCAGTATTTT; CDR3: CASSPGASGADTQYF
D: NA; J: TRBJ2-1; size: NA; V: TRBV7-9; length: 16; DNA: TGTGCCAGCAGCTTAGCTCTAGGGAGCTCCTACAATGAGCAGTTCTTC; CDR3: CASSLALGSSYNEQFF
D: TRBD2; J: TRBJ2-1; size: NA; V: TRBV2; length: 15; DNA: TGTGCCAGCAACGTAAGGGGACTAGTCTCCAATGAGCAGTTCTTC; CDR3: CASNVRGLVSNEQFF
D: NA; J: TRBJ2-7; size: NA; V: TRBV5-1; length: 12; DNA: TGCGCCAGCAGCGCGGACGGATACGAGCAGTACTTC; CDR3: CASSADGYEQYF
D: NA; J: TRBJ2-1; size: NA; V: TRBV10-3; length: 14; DNA: TGTGCCATCAGTGGGGGGGCCCCCGACAATGAGCAGTTCTTC; CDR3: CAISGGAPDNEQFF